The TCR beta chain under discussion was sequenced for a study of radiotherapy plus CTLA-4 blockade in lung cancer. Repertoires were generated with immunoSEQ multiplex PCR, while TCRdb's copy carries only in-frame clones and drops some. Among roughly 97,000 clones, 65% to 80% were seen once, and the ten largest hold about 3%. This clone was counted a few times. CDR3 length equals 15 residues. Germline V CDR1 and CDR2: ENHRY, SYGVKD. Trimming removed 6 bases at V and 2 bases at J, with 15 bases between. The TCR sequence derives from a human donor with non-small cell lung cancer who had a partial response to radiotherapy plus ipilimumab. Some clones in this sample may be carry-over from other donors' samples. Sequencing was performed on peripheral blood, taken from a patient treated with radiotherapy plus ipilimumab. The genes are TRBV10-3 and TRBJ2-3, with TRBD2 as a possible D gene (6 bases). The CDR3 loop is CAISALGGDTDTQYF. In DNA, the CDR3 is TGTGCCATCAGCGCCTTGGGCGGGGACACAGATACGCAGTATTTT.